The sequence of this T cell receptor beta chain was determined in a study of CD8+CD57+ T cells in acquired aplastic anemia. This CDR3 spans 14 amino acids. The ends were cut back, 6 bases at V and 6 bases at J, with 20 bases in the middle. Per the germline V gene, CDR1 is DFQATT and CDR2 is SNEGSKA (reference sequence). Profiling of TCR beta VDJ combinations and CDR3 sequences used genomic DNA as template. In TCRdb, the reads were re-called with MiXCR into one record per CDR3 protein. This repertoire shows just over 400,000 distinct CDR3 sequences, approximately 70% found once; its top ten account for 3.5% to 4.5%.

The chain joins TRBV20-1 to TRBJ1-2, with no clear D. Sequenced material: sorted CD4+, CD8+, or CD8+CD57+ T cells (not recorded which) from PBMCs. This sequence originates from a human donor in good health, serving as a control. The chain's CDR3 is CSAPPQRAENGYTF. In DNA, the CDR3 is TGCAGTGCCCCCCCCCAGAGGGCGGAAAATGGCTACACCTTC.